This T cell receptor beta chain was documented in a study of type 1 regulatory T cells. About the study: T-allo10 is a Tr1-enriched, alloantigen-specific CD4 T cell product made in vitro. Overall study findings and caveats: Tr1 cells had a more restricted TCR repertoire than non-Tr1 cells.

In germline, CDR1 is DFQATT, CDR2 SNEGSKA (reference sequence). V lost 6 bases, J lost 0 bases, and 9 bases lay in between. The CDR3 covers 12 residues. This clonotype was seen repeatedly, ten times or more. Its antigen is currently unknown. TCRdb used MiXCR to reprocess the reads, holding one entry per CDR3 protein. In the table there are tens of thousands of distinct CDR3 sequences, more than 9% of which are singletons. The sample comprised cultured non-Tr1 T cells, either the whole culture or a sorted T cell fraction (not recorded which). The clonotype comes from a human donor in good health. The chain recombines TRBV20-1 with TRBJ2-7, with unresolved D. This chain's CDR3 is CSARGLSYEQYF. The CDR3 nucleotides read TGCAGTGCCCGAGGTCTCTCCTACGAGCAGTACTTC.